This TCR beta chain was documented in a study of blood T cell repertoires in COVID-19. Study background: Researchers got acute and convalescent COVID-19 samples from the United States, Italy and Spain. T cells, B-cell-depleted T cells, or PBMCs provided the cDNA or gDNA that served as material.

Per the authors' pipeline: Amplification of reference gene primers provided the estimated nucleated cell counts. Here immunoSEQ multiplex PCR was the method, and the copy in TCRdb shows in-frame clones only, minus some. Clonal size and the V and J genes are those of that table, whereas D and trimming came from the DNA. Seen here are under 250,000 clones, about four fifths observed once, and the top ten hold about 4.8%. With 2 bases removed from V and 1 base from J, the gap between germline ends came to 5 bases. This CDR3 comprises 13 residues. Germline CDR1 is MNHNY and CDR2 is SVGAGI (reference sequence).

The chain recombines TRBV6-6 with TRBJ1-1, with D unclear. The sample was peripheral blood. The sequence derives from a woman in her 70s with acute or convalescent COVID-19. Here the CDR3 reads CASSYIQNTEAFF. In DNA, the CDR3 is TGTGCCAGCAGTTACATTCAGAACACTGAAGCTTTCTTT.